Presented here are 10 T cell receptor beta chains from one specimen sequenced in a study of cytomegalovirus exposure and HLA in healthy donors. It was with 60 Vbeta and 13 Jbeta primers that the PCR ran. Measured with immunoSEQ multiplex PCR; TCRdb has only the in-frame clones, and not every one. This table holds some 150,000 clones, around three quarters found once. Material for sequencing was PBMCs. All receptors come from a woman in her thirties in good health and CMV-seropositive.

J is TRBJ1-2 and V is TRBV28; unclear D gene. Germline V gene lookup returns CDR1 MDHEN and CDR2 SYDVKM. This CDR3 spans 16 amino acids. Deletions cut 4 bases from V and 5 bases from J, with 20 bases between. CDR3 region: CASSSSGVQTVYGYTF. DNA of the CDR3: TGTGCCAGCAGTTCCTCCGGGGTTCAGACGGTTTATGGCTACACCTTC.

There are a few counts of this clone. This chain joins TRBV7-9 and TRBJ2-7, with D unclear. The length of the CDR3 is 13 residues. Germline CDR1 SEHNR, CDR2 FQNEAQ (reference sequence). V was trimmed by 0 bases and J by 4 bases, leaving 7 bases between them. CDR3 coding DNA: TGTGCCAGCAGCTTAGCGCTAGGTTACGAGCAGTACTTC. It codes for CASSLALGYEQYF.

The chain uses TRBV4-3 and TRBJ1-2; D is ambiguous. The CDR3 has 17 amino acids. V was clipped by 2 bases and J by 4 bases, with 20 bases between them. CDR1 and CDR2 (germline): LGHNA, YSLEER. This CDR3 reads CASSQQVFSSGFYGYTF. CDR3 nucleotides: TGCGCCAGCAGCCAACAGGTATTCAGTTCTGGTTTCTATGGCTACACCTTC.

The chain combines TRBV6-6 with TRBJ2-2; a possible D gene is TRBD2 (6 bases). Germline V gene data show CDR1 as MNHNY and CDR2 as SVGAGI (reference sequence). The CDR3 runs 12 residues. V was shortened by 6 bases and J by 5 bases, with 7 bases between the two germline ends. CDR3 DNA: TGTGCCAGCAGGGAGGGGACCGGGGAGCTGTTTTTT. It is translated as CASREGTGELFF.

This chain links TRBV7-8 with TRBJ1-2; D gene unclear. This CDR3 spans 15 amino acids. V was trimmed by 2 bases and J by 3 bases, leaving 13 bases between them. CDR1 SGHVS and CDR2 FQNEAQ come from the germline V gene. For the CDR3, the DNA is TGTGCCAGCAGCTTATACCCGAAAAGCGACTATGGCTACACCTTC. Its protein product is CASSLYPKSDYGYTF.

The sample holds one count of this clone. The chain carries TRBV5-8 and TRBJ1-5; D is unclear. V lost 4 bases and J lost 0, with 8 bases in between. The V gene's germline CDR1 is SGHTS and CDR2 YDEGEE. The CDR3 contains 14 residues. Here the CDR3 DNA reads TGTGCCAGCAGCCCTAATTTTAGCAATCAGCCCCAGCATTTT. It codes for CASSPNFSNQPQHF. The full variable domain, rest sourced from reference TRBV5-8 and TRBJ1-5, is EAGVTQSPTHLIKTRGQQATLRCSPISGHTSVYWYQQALGLGLQFLLWYDEGEERNRGNFPPRFSGRQFPNYSSELNVNALELEDSALYLCASSPNFSNQPQHFGDGTRLSIL.

CDR3 DNA: TGCAGCGCTTCCCGAGGGACAGGGGGCAATCGAGGCTACACCTTC. Translated, it gives CSASRGTGGNRGYTF. This chain uses TRBV29-1 with TRBJ1-2; 12 bases are a match to TRBD1. The CDR3 length is 15 residues. The V gene's germline CDR1 is SQVTM and CDR2 ANQGSEA. The junction had 14 bases not matched to a gene; V was cut back by 7 bases and J by 8 bases. Full variable domain (missing parts from reference TRBV29-1 and TRBJ1-2): SAVISQKPSRDICQRGTSLTIQCQVDSQVTMMFWYRQQPGQSLTLIATANQGSEATYESGFVIDKFPISRPNLTFSTLTVSNMSPEDSSIYLCSASRGTGGNRGYTFGSGTRLTVV.

The chain joins TRBV6-5 to TRBJ2-7; D uncertain. Germline CDR1 reads MNHEY; CDR2 reads SVGAGI. The CDR3 runs 13 residues. Trimming removed 6 bases at V and 1 base at J, with 10 bases between. The CDR3: CASSPARSYEQYF. The CDR3 nucleotides read TGTGCCAGCAGCCCCGCGCGATCCTACGAGCAGTACTTC.

This chain joins TRBV20-1 and TRBJ1-1, with TRBD1 identical over 7 bases. Per germline, CDR1 DFQATT and CDR2 SNEGSKA (reference sequence). The CDR3 extends over 11 amino acids. The ends lost 5 bases at V and 5 bases at J; junction bases unmatched: 2. The CDR3 reads CSAPGGTEAFF. CDR3 bases: TGCAGTGCTCCAGGGGGGACTGAAGCTTTCTTT.

To note about this clone: Other DNA sequences in this sample translate to the same CDR3. V gene TRBV6-5 combines with J gene TRBJ2-3; D call uncertain. Germline loops: CDR1 MNHEY, CDR2 SVGAGI. With 2 bases removed from V and 5 bases from J, the gap between germline ends came to 2 bases. The CDR3 has 11 residues. The DNA for the CDR3 is TGTGCCAGCAGTTACCTAGATACGCAGTATTTT. It specifies CASSYLDTQYF.